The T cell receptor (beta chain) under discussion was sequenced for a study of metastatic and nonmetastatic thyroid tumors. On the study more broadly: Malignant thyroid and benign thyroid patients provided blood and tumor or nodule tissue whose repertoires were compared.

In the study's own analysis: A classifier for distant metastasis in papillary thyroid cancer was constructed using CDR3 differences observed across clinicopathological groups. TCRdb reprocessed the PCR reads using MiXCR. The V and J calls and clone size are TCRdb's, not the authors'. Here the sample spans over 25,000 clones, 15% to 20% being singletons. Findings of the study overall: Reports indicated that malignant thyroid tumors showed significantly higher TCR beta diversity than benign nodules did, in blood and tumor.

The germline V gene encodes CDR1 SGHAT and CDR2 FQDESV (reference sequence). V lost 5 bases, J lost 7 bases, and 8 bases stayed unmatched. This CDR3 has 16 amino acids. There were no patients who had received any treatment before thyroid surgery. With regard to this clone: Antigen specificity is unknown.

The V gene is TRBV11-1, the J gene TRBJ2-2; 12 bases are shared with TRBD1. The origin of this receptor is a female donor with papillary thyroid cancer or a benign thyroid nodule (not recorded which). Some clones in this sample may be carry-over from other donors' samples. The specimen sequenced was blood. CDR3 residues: CASSPPGQGAGGELFF. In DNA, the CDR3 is TGTGCCAGCAGCCCCCCGGGACAGGGGGCGGGCGGGGAGCTGTTTTTT.